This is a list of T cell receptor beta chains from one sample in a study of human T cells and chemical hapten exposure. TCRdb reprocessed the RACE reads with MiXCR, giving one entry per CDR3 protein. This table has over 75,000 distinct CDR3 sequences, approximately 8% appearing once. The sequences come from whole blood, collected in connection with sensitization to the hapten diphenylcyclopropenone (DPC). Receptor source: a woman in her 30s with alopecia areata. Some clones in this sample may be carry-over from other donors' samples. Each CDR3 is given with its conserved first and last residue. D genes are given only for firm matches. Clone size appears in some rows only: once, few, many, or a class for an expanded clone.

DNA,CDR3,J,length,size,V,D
TGTGCCAGCTCACCAACAGGGGCACCCAGTAACACAGATACGCAGTATTTT,CASSPTGAPSNTDTQYF,TRBJ2-3,17,many,TRBV18,TRBD1
TGTGCCAGCAGCCCGTGGGACAGTGCCCAGACAGATACGCAGTATTTT,CASSPWDSAQTDTQYF,TRBJ2-3,16,many,TRBV5-6,TRBD1
TGTGCCAGCAGCCAGGTAACTCAGGGCGCTGAAGCTTTCTTT,CASSQVTQGAEAFF,TRBJ1-1,14,many,TRBV3-1,.
TGTGCCAGCAGTTTGAGTGGGGCCAACGTCCTGACTTTC,CASSLSGANVLTF,TRBJ2-6,13,many,TRBV12-3/TRBV12-4,.
TGTGCCATCAGTGGGACTAGCGGGGGGTACCGCACAGATACGCAGTATTTT,CAISGTSGGYRTDTQYF,TRBJ2-3,17,many,TRBV10-3,TRBD2
TGCGCCAGCAGCCAACGGGCCGGGACAATGAACACTGAAGCTTTCTTT,CASSQRAGTMNTEAFF,TRBJ1-1,16,many,TRBV5-1,.
TGCAGTGCTAGAGATCCTAGCGGCTTCTCCTACGAGCAGTACTTC,CSARDPSGFSYEQYF,TRBJ2-7,15,.,TRBV20-1,TRBD2
TGTGCCAGCAGTCCCAGCTACTCTGGAAACACCATATATTTT,CASSPSYSGNTIYF,TRBJ1-3,14,few,TRBV6-5,.
TGCAGCGTTGTAGGTTTGTCACTGGCCCCAATTGGGGTAGAACTGGGAAACACCATATATTTT,CSVVGLSLAPIGVELGNTIYF,TRBJ1-3,21,many,TRBV29-1,.
TGTGCCAGCCAGATCGCAGGGATTCGGAATCAGCCCCAGCATTTT,CASQIAGIRNQPQHF,TRBJ1-5,15,many,TRBV19,.
TGTGCCAGCAGCTACGAAGGGGTTGGGGAGAACACTGAAGCTTTCTTT,CASSYEGVGENTEAFF,TRBJ1-1,16,many,TRBV13,.
TGTGCCAGCAGCCATTCGGGAACCCTAGATGCTGAAGCTTTCTTT,CASSHSGTLDAEAFF,TRBJ1-1,15,.,TRBV12-3/TRBV12-4,.
TGTGCCAGCAGCCAGGTGTTCGGGGATGATACGCAGTATTTT,CASSQVFGDDTQYF,TRBJ2-3,14,many,TRBV3-1,.
TGTGCCAGCAGTTACTTGAGGGGAGGAGAGACCCAGTACTTC,CASSYLRGGETQYF,TRBJ2-5,14,many,TRBV6-6,.
TGTGCCAGCAGCTTACCCCTTTCTAATTCACCCCTCCACTTT,CASSLPLSNSPLHF,TRBJ1-6,14,many,TRBV7-2,.
TGCACCAGCAGCTATAGACTAGCGGGGAGCACAGATACGCAGTATTTT,CTSSYRLAGSTDTQYF,TRBJ2-3,16,.,TRBV1,.
TGTGCCAGCTCACCACCCGGGGAGGATGAGCAGTTCTTC,CASSPPGEDEQFF,TRBJ2-1,13,.,TRBV18,.
TGTGCCAGCAGCTCCTGGACTGGATTCAATGAGCAGTTCTTC,CASSSWTGFNEQFF,TRBJ2-1,14,many,TRBV7-9,.
TGTGCCAGCAGCCAAAGGCCTAGCGGGGGGGGGGAGCAGTTCTTC,CASSQRPSGGGEQFF,TRBJ2-1,15,.,TRBV7-2,TRBD2
TGCAGCGTAAGGAATGAAAAACTGTTTTTT,CSVRNEKLFF,TRBJ1-4,10,many,TRBV29-1,.
TGTGCCATCAGTGACCGGACCTTACAGGGCGCAAACTATGGCTACACCTTC,CAISDRTLQGANYGYTF,TRBJ1-2,17,.,TRBV10-3,.
TGTGCCAGCAGCCAAGGGCCGGGGATCTATGGCTACACCTTC,CASSQGPGIYGYTF,TRBJ1-2,14,few,TRBV3-1,.
TGTGCCAGCAGCTCATCCACCGGTGAGCCCCTCGGCTTC,CASSSSTGEPLGF,TRBJ2-7,13,many,TRBV11-2,.
TGCGCCAGCAGCTTGGCGATAGATACGCAGTATTTT,CASSLAIDTQYF,TRBJ2-3,12,many,TRBV5-1,.